This T cell receptor (beta chain) was captured by sequencing in a study of control samples from healthy donors and cancer patients. The germline CDR1 and CDR2 sequences are MGHRA and YSYEKL. Trimming took 2 bases from V and 6 from J; bases not matched to a gene: 3. The CDR3 runs to 14 residues. Using immunoSEQ multiplex PCR, the repertoire was profiled, and TCRdb retains in-frame clones only, with some absent. This sample has 140,000 or so clones, with more than 90% found just once. The TCR comes from a man aged 25-45 years in good health. V usage is TRBV4-1 and J usage is TRBJ2-1, with TRBD2 matching over 8 bases. Sequencing was done on a sample of blood. The CDR3 region has the DNA TGCGCCAGCAGCCAACCCCGGGGGGGCAATGAGCAGTTCTTC. It specifies CASSQPRGGNEQFF.